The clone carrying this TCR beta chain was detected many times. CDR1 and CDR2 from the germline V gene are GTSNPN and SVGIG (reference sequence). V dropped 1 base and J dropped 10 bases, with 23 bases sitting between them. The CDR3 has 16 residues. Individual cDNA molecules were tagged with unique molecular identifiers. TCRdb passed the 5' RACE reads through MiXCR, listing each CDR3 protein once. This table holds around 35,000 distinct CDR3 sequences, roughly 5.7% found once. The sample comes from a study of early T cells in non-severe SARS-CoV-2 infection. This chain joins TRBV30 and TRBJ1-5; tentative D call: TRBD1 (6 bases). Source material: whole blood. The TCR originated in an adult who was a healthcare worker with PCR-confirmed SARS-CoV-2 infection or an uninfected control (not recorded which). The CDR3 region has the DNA TGTGCCTGGAGTGGAGGCCCGGGGGACACCGAGAATCCCCAGCATTTT. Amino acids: CAWSGGPGDTENPQHF.